The 5 T cell receptor beta chains reported below all come from one sample, sequenced in a study of blood T cell repertoires in COVID-19. The data were produced by immunoSEQ multiplex PCR, yet TCRdb's version contains in-frame clones alone and is incomplete. The sample carries about 250,000 clones, around 90% recorded once. Material for sequencing was PBMCs or T cells enriched from blood (not recorded which). The source of these receptors is a woman aged 45-60 years who had recovered from COVID-19.

The chain links TRBV19 to TRBJ1-5; D is unclear. Trimming cost V 7 bases and J 4 bases, with 11 bases left between them. Per germline, CDR1 LNHDA and CDR2 SQIVND (reference sequence). The CDR3 extends over 13 amino acids. The CDR3: CASTKLLNQPQHF. In nucleotides, the CDR3 is TGTGCCAGTACGAAACTTCTAAATCAGCCCCAGCATTTT.

This rearrangement joins TRBV7-9 to TRBJ1-4, with D possibly being TRBD1 (5 bases). The length of the CDR3 is 12 residues. CDR1 and CDR2 from the germline V gene are SEHNR and FQNEAQ (reference sequence). The V end was cut by 4 bases, the J end by 8 bases, with 8 bases between. This CDR3 is CASSSNREKLFF. The CDR3, as DNA: TGTGCCAGCAGCTCCAACAGGGAAAAACTGTTTTTT.

This clone was counted only a few times. This chain joins TRBV19 and TRBJ2-3, with 11 nucleotides matching TRBD2. The CDR3 contains 15 residues. Trimming at V came to 6 bases and at J to 4 bases, leaving 6 bases not matched to a gene. CDR1 and CDR2 (germline): LNHDA, SQIVND (reference sequence). The CDR3 spells CASRLAGVMPDTQYF. The DNA of the CDR3 is TGTGCCAGTAGACTAGCGGGAGTAATGCCAGATACGCAGTATTTT.

V is TRBV7-9 and J is TRBJ1-5; D is perhaps TRBD1 (5 bases). The CDR3 consists of 14 residues. The germline V gene has CDR1 SEHNR and CDR2 FQNEAQ (reference sequence). Trimming took 4 bases from V and 4 from J, leaving 11 bases between them. CDR3 residues: CASSSPGENQPQHF. CDR3 nucleotides: TGTGCCAGCAGCTCCCCGGGGGAGAATCAGCCCCAGCATTTT.

This chain uses TRBV21-1 with TRBJ2-7; the table gives TRBD2 as D, unverified against the DNA. TRBV21-1 is given as a pseudogene. The CDR3 loop spans 17 amino acids. CDR3 coding DNA: TGTGCCAGCAGCAAAGGGCCCCCGGGGGGCTGTTGGTACGAGCAGTACTTC. This encodes CASSKGPPGGCWYEQYF.